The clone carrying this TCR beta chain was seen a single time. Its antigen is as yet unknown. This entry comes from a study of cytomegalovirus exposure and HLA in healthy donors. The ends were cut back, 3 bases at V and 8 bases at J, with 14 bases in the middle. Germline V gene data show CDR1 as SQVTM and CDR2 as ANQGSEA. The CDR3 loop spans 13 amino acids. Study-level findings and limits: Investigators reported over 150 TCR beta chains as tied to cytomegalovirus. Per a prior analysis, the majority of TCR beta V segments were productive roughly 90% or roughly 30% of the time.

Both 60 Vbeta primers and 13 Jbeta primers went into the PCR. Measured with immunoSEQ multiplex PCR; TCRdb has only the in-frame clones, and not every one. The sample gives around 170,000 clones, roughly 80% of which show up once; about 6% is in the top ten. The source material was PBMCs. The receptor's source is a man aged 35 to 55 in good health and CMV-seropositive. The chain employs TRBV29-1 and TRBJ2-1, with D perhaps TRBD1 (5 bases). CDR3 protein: CSVDRVGRDEQFF. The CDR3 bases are TGCAGCGTTGACAGGGTGGGTCGGGATGAGCAGTTCTTC.